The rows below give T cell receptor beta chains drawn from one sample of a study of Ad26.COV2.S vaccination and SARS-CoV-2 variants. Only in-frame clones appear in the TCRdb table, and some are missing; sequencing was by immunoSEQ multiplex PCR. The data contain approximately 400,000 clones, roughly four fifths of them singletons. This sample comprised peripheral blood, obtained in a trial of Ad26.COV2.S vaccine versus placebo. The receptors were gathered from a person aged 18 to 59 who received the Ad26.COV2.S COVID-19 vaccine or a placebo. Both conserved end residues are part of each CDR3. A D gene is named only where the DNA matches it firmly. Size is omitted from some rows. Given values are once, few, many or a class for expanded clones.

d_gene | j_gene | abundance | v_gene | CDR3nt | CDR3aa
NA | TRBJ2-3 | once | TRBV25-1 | TGTGCCAGCAGTGCTAAAAGACTCGGACCAATCACAGATACGCAGTATTTT | CASSAKRLGPITDTQYF
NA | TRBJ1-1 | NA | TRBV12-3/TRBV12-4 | TGTGCCAGCAGGATCAGGGGGAACACTGAAGCTTTCTTT | CASRIRGNTEAFF
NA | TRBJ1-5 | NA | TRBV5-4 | TGTGCCAGCAGCCGCAGCGGGGGCGATCAGCCCCAGCATTTT | CASSRSGGDQPQHF
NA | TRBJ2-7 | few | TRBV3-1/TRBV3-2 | TGTGCCAGCAGCCAAGATCTGGGCGGGGAGGATTTCGAGCAGTACTTC | CASSQDLGGEDFEQYF
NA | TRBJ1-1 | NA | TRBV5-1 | TGCGCCAGCAATGGTGGCAGCGAAGCTTTCTTT | CASNGGSEAFF
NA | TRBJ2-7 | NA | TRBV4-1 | TGCGCCAGCAGCCAAGAGGCGGTAAGCTCCTACGAGCAGTACTTC | CASSQEAVSSYEQYF
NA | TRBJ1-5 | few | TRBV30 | TGTGCCTGGACCCGATCCCGGGACGGAAAGCCAAATCAGCCCCAGCATTTT | CAWTRSRDGKPNQPQHF
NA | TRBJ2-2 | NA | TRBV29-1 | TGCAGCGTTGGGGCCGGGGAGCTGTTTTTT | CSVGAGELFF
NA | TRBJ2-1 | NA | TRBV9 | TGTGCCAGCAGCGCCGGGAGCTCCTACAATGAGCAGTTCTTC | CASSAGSSYNEQFF
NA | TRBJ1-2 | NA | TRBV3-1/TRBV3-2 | TGTGCCACCTCGTTCGACAGGAATCTTTTTTATGGCTACACCTTC | CATSFDRNLFYGYTF
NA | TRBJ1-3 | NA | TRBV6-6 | TGTGCCAGCAGTTACCCCGGCGGAGGGGAAAACACCATATATTTT | CASSYPGGGENTIYF
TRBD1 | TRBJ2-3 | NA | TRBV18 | TGTGCCAGCTCACCGGACAGGGGCACAGATACGCAGTATTTT | CASSPDRGTDTQYF
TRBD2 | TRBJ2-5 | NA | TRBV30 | TGTGCCTGGAGCGTGGGGGGGGAGACCCAGTACTTC | CAWSVGGETQYF
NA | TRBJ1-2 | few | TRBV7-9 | TGTGCCAGCAGCTTAGTGGTCGAGACTTATGGCTACACCTTC | CASSLVVETYGYTF
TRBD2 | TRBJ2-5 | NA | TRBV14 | TGTGCCAGCAGCCAAGAGGGACTAGCGGGTTTTGAGACCCAGTACTTC | CASSQEGLAGFETQYF
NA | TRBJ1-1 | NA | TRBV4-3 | TGCGCCAGCAGCCAAGAATGGGGGAACACTGAAGCTTTCTTT | CASSQEWGNTEAFF
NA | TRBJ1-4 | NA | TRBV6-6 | TGTGCCAGCAGTCCGGGACGGGGACGTGAAAAACTGTTTTTT | CASSPGRGREKLFF
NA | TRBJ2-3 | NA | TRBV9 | TGTGCCAGCAGCGTAGCGAGTACGCAGTATTTT | CASSVASTQYF
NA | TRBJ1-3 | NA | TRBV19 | TGTGCCAGTACCTGGACAAGCTCTGGAAACACCATATATTTT | CASTWTSSGNTIYF
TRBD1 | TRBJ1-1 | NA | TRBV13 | TGTGCCAGCAGCTCGCACGACAGGGAAGGCACTGAAGCTTTCTTT | CASSSHDREGTEAFF
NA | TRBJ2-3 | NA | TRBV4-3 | TGCGCCAGCAGCACAGATACGCAGTATTTT | CASSTDTQYF
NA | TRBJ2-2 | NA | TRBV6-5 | TGTGCCAGCAGTTACTCGAGGAAGAACACCGGGGAGCTGTTTTTT | CASSYSRKNTGELFF
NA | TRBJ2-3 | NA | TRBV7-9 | TGTGCCAGCACCCCCGGGCTAGACTACACAGATACGCAGTATTTT | CASTPGLDYTDTQYF
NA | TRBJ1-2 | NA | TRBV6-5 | TGTGCCAGCAGAGAGCAAAGGAGTCGTGGCTACACCTTC | CASREQRSRGYTF
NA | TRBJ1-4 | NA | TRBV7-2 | TGTGCCAGCAGCATGATTGGCCGTGAAAAACTGTTTTTT | CASSMIGREKLFF
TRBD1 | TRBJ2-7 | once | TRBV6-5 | TGTGCCAGCAGTTCCCCCGGGACAGTCTCCTACGAGCAGTACTTC | CASSSPGTVSYEQYF
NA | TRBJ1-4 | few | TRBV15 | TGTGCCACCAGCAGAGATGAGGGGCGGGAAAAACTGTTTTTT | CATSRDEGREKLFF
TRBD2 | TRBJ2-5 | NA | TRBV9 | TGTGCCAGCAGCGCGGTAGCGGGGCGCAACCAAGAGACCCAGTACTTC | CASSAVAGRNQETQYF
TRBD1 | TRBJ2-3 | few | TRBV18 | TGTGCCAGCACCCGGACAGGGTACACAGATACGCAGTATTTT | CASTRTGYTDTQYF
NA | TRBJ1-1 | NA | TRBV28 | TGTGCCAGCAGTCCCACAGGCCGAGGGAACACTGAAGCTTTCTTT | CASSPTGRGNTEAFF
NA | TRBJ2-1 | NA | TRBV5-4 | TGTGCCAGCAGCGGAGAGGACAATGAGCAGTTCTTC | CASSGEDNEQFF
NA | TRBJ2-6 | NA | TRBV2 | TGTGCCAGCAGTCAAAACAGGGTCTCTGGGGCCAACGTCCTGACTTTC | CASSQNRVSGANVLTF
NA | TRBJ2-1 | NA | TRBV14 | TGTGCCAGCAGCCCTCATTTAAATGAGCAGTTCTTC | CASSPHLNEQFF